This is a list of T cell receptor beta chains from one sample in a study of identical twins. MiXCR, run by TCRdb on the 5' RACE reads, gives a single entry per CDR3 protein. The table has approximately 1.8 million distinct CDR3 sequences, around 33% seen once. Material for sequencing was cord blood. Receptors were obtained from a newborn girl in good health. Each CDR3 is given with its conserved first and last residue. A D gene is named only where the DNA matches it firmly. The size entry is marked missing in some rows and otherwise reads once, few, many or a size class.

size	V	D	J	DNA	CDR3
.	TRBV7-9	.	TRBJ2-3	TGTGCCAGCAGCTTAGGAATACTCGCAGATACGCAGTATTTT	CASSLGILADTQYF
.	TRBV24-1	TRBD2	TRBJ2-5	TGTGCCACCAGTGACCCCTTACTAGCGGAAGAGACCCAGTACTTC	CATSDPLLAEETQYF
.	TRBV11-2	TRBD1	TRBJ2-7	TGTGCCAGCAGGACAGAAGGGCAGGGGGCTATTTACGAGCAGTACTTC	CASRTEGQGAIYEQYF
.	TRBV5-1	TRBD1	TRBJ2-3	TGCGCCAGCAGCTTAGACAGGGGGGCCTGGAATGAGCAGTATTTT	CASSLDRGAWNEQYF
few	TRBV5-1	TRBD1	TRBJ1-2	TGCGCCAGCAGCCGCGGACAGGCCTATTATGGCTACACCTTC	CASSRGQAYYGYTF
.	TRBV5-6	TRBD1	TRBJ2-7	TGTGCCAGCAGCTTGTATAAGGGGGCGCGGAACGAGCAGTACTTC	CASSLYKGARNEQYF
.	TRBV28	.	TRBJ2-7	TGTGCCAGCAGTTTTTATTGGGTACACCTGACCTACGAGCAGTACTTC	CASSFYWVHLTYEQYF
.	TRBV4-1	.	TRBJ2-5	TGCGCCAGCAGCCAAGAACCAGTCCTACAAGAGACCCAGTACTTC	CASSQEPVLQETQYF
few	TRBV7-8	.	TRBJ2-3	TGTGCCAGCAGCACCAGACGCACAGATACGCAGTATTTT	CASSTRRTDTQYF
few	TRBV7-9	.	TRBJ1-2	TGTGCCAGCAGCTCCTCCGACAGACATGGCTACACCTTC	CASSSSDRHGYTF
few	TRBV19	TRBD2	TRBJ2-7	TGTGCCAGTATGGCTAGCGGGATCGGAAGCTCCTACGAGCAGTACTTC	CASMASGIGSSYEQYF
.	TRBV12-3/TRBV12-4	.	TRBJ1-1	TGTGCCAGCAGTTTCAGGGGCAACGGGACTGAAGCTTTCTTT	CASSFRGNGTEAFF
.	TRBV10-3	TRBD2	TRBJ2-1	TGTGCCATCCTGGCTAGCGGGAGTTATGAGCAGTTCTTC	CAILASGSYEQFF
few	TRBV20-1	.	TRBJ2-3	TGCAGTGCTAGAGGCCTCGGGGCTAGCACAGATACGCAGTATTTT	CSARGLGASTDTQYF
.	TRBV21-1	.	TRBJ2-1	TGTGCCAGCAGGCGTAGCGGGAGGGCGGAGAATGAGCAGTTCTTC	CASRRSGRAENEQFF
few	TRBV7-8	TRBD2	TRBJ2-1	TGTGCCAGCAGCACTGGACTAGCGGGGCCCCAGTTCTTC	CASSTGLAGPQFF
.	TRBV7-7	.	TRBJ2-3	TGTGCCAGCAGCTCCAGACTCCAAGATACGCAGTATTTT	CASSSRLQDTQYF
few	TRBV29-1	TRBD1	TRBJ2-7	TGCAGCGTTGAAGCGGGACAGGGGACCTACGAGCAGTACTTC	CSVEAGQGTYEQYF
.	TRBV7-8	.	TRBJ2-7	TGTGCCAGCAGCCGAAGCCGGATAGTTTACGAGCAGTACTTC	CASSRSRIVYEQYF
.	TRBV5-6	.	TRBJ1-1	TGTGCCAGCAGCTTGGATCCCACAGGGAACACTGAAGCTTTCTTT	CASSLDPTGNTEAFF
.	TRBV6-6	.	TRBJ1-5	TGTGTCAGCTCCCGGGGGAATCAGCCCCAGCATTTT	CVSSRGNQPQHF
few	TRBV20-1	TRBD2	TRBJ2-7	TGCAGTGCCACGCTAGCGGGAGGCTACGAGCAGTACTTC	CSATLAGGYEQYF
few	TRBV9	.	TRBJ1-2	TGTGCCAGCAGCGTAAAGGAAAACTATGGCTACACCTTC	CASSVKENYGYTF
.	TRBV20-1	TRBD2	TRBJ2-6	TGCAGCTCCAGCGGGAGCGGGGCCAACGTCCTGACTTTC	CSSSGSGANVLTF
.	TRBV15	TRBD1	TRBJ2-6	TGTGCCACCAGCAGGGACAGGGAGGGGGCCAACGTCCTGACTTTC	CATSRDREGANVLTF
.	TRBV30	.	TRBJ2-3	TGTGCCTGGAGTCCCTATAGCACAGATACGCAGTATTTT	CAWSPYSTDTQYF
.	TRBV7-2	.	TRBJ2-1	TGTGCCAGCAGCGGGGGACCGACTGGGAATTACAATGGGCAGTTCTTC	CASSGGPTGNYNGQFF
.	TRBV28	TRBD1	TRBJ1-1	TGTGCCAGCAGCCCCGGGACAGGGCCGGGGACTGAAGCTTTCTTT	CASSPGTGPGTEAFF
many	TRBV7-2	TRBD2	TRBJ2-1	TGCGCCAGCAGCTTGGCTAGCGGTGCCTACAATGAGCAGTTCTTC	CASSLASGAYNEQFF
.	TRBV12-3/TRBV12-4	.	TRBJ1-6	TGTGCCAGCAGTTTAGCGCCAGGGAAATCACCCCTCCACTTT	CASSLAPGKSPLHF
.	TRBV29-1	TRBD2	TRBJ2-1	TGCAGCTTCCTTAGCGGGAGGGCCACCCAATACAATGAGCGGTTCTTC	CSFLSGRATQYNERFF
few	TRBV29-1	.	TRBJ2-5	TGCAGCGCCCCGCGCGGCAGCCAAGAGACCCAGTACTTC	CSAPRGSQETQYF
.	TRBV6-1	.	TRBJ2-5	TGTGCCACCACGAGCCCAAACAGGGAAACCTCCTACAATGAGCAGTACTTC	CATTSPNRETSYNEQYF
few	TRBV20-1	.	TRBJ2-3	TGCAGTGCTACAGGTTCCCCCACAGATACGCAGTATTTT	CSATGSPTDTQYF
.	TRBV7-2	.	TRBJ2-1	TGTGCCAGCAGCTTAGTGGGCCAAAGGGCCTACAATGAGCAGTTCTTC	CASSLVGQRAYNEQFF
.	TRBV6-2/TRBV6-3	TRBD2	TRBJ2-4	TGTGCCAGCAGTTACTCAAGGGGACTAGCGGTGTACGAGCGGTACTTC	CASSYSRGLAVYERYF
few	TRBV12-3/TRBV12-4	.	TRBJ2-5	TGTGCCAGCAGTTTATCACTCCCTATGGCCAATGAGCAGTACTTC	CASSLSLPMANEQYF
many	TRBV12-3/TRBV12-4	.	TRBJ1-4	TGTGCCAGCAGTTGGGGGTATGAAAAACTGTTTTTT	CASSWGYEKLFF
.	TRBV3-1	TRBD2	TRBJ2-3	TGTGCCAGCAGCGACATCCTTAGCGGGAGTGGCACAGATACGCAGTATTTT	CASSDILSGSGTDTQYF
few	TRBV2	.	TRBJ1-5	TGTGCCAGCAGTGGCGGATCCGGCTCTGATCAGCCCCAGCATTTT	CASSGGSGSDQPQHF
.	TRBV20-1	.	TRBJ2-1	TGCAGTGGCAGACGGCAGCTGGGGGAGCAGTTCTTC	CSGRRQLGEQFF
.	TRBV24-1	TRBD1	TRBJ2-5	TGTGCCACCAGTGATTCCGGACAGGCTCAAGAGACCCAGTACTTC	CATSDSGQAQETQYF
many	TRBV27	TRBD1	TRBJ1-2	TGTGCCAGCAGCCCTGGACAGGGGACCTATGGCTACACCTTC	CASSPGQGTYGYTF
few	TRBV6-5	TRBD1	TRBJ1-2	TGTGCCAGCAGTTACCTAACAGGGGGCTATGGCTACACCTTC	CASSYLTGGYGYTF
.	TRBV6-1	TRBD1	TRBJ1-1	TGTGCCAGCAGACCGGGACAGGGAATAAATGGGAACACTGAAGCTTTCTTT	CASRPGQGINGNTEAFF